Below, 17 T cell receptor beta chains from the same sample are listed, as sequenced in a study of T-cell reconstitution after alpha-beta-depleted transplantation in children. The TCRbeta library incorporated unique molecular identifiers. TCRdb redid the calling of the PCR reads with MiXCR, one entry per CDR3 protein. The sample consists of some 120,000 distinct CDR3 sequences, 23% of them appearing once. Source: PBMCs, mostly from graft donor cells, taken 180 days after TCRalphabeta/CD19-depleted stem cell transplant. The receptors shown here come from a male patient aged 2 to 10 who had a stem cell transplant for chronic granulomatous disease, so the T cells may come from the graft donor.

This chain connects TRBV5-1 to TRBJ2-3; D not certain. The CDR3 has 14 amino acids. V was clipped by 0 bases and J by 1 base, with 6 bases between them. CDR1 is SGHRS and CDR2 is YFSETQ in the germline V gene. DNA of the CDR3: TGCGCCAGCAGCTTGGTTTCGGGCACAGATACGCAGTATTTT. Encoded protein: CASSLVSGTDTQYF. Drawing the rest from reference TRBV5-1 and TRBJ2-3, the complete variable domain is KAGVTQTPRYLIKTRGQQVTLSCSPISGHRSVSWYQQTPGQGLQFLFEYFSETQRNKGNFPGRFSGRQFSNSRSEMNVSTLELGDSALYLCASSLVSGTDTQYFGPGTRLTVL.

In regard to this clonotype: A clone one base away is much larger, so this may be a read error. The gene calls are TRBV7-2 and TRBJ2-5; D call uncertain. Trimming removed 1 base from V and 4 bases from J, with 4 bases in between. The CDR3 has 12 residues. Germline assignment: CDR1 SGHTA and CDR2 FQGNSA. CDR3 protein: CASSLGPETQYF. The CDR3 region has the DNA TGTGCCAGCAGCTTAGGACCAGAGACCCAGTACTTC.

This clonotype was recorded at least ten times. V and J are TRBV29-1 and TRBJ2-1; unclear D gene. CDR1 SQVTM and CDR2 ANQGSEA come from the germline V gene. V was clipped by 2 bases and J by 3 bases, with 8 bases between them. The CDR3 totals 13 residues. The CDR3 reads CSVERLNYNEQFF. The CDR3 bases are TGCAGCGTTGAAAGGCTTAACTACAATGAGCAGTTCTTC.

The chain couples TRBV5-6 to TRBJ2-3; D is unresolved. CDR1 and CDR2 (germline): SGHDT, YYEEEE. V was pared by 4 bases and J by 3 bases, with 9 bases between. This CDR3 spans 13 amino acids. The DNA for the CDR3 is TGTGCCAGCAGCAGATCCAGGACAGATACGCAGTATTTT. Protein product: CASSRSRTDTQYF. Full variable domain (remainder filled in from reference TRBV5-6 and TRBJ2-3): DAGVTQSPTHLIKTRGQQVTLRCSPKSGHDTVSWYQQALGQGPQFIFQYYEEEERQRGNFPDRFSGHQFPNYSSELNVNALLLGDSALYLCASSRSRTDTQYFGPGTRLTVL.

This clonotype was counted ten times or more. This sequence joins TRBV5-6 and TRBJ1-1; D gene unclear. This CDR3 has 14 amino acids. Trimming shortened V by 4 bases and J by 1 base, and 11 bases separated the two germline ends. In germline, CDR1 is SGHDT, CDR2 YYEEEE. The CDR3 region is CASSRRRENTEAFF. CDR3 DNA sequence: TGTGCCAGCAGCCGGAGGAGGGAGAACACTGAAGCTTTCTTT.

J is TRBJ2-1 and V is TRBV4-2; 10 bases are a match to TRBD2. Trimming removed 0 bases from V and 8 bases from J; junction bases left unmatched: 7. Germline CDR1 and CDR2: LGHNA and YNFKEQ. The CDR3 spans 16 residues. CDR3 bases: TGTGCCAGCAGCCAAGAGCCTAGCGGGGGTCATGATGAGCAGTTCTTC. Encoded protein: CASSQEPSGGHDEQFF.

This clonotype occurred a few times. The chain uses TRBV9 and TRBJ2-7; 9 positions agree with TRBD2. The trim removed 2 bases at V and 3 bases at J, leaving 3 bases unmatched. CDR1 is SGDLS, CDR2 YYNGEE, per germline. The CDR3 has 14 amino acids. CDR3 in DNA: TGTGCCAGCAGCGTCGGTAGCGGGAGCTACGAGCAGTACTTC. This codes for CASSVGSGSYEQYF.

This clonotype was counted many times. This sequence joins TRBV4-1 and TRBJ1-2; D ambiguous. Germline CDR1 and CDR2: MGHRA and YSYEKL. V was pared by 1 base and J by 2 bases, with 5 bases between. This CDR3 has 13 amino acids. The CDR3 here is CASSQVPNYGYTF. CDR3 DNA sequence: TGCGCCAGCAGCCAAGTGCCAAACTATGGCTACACCTTC.

This chain's CDR3 is CSARDWFNIGGGTDTQYF. The CDR3 region has the DNA TGCAGTGCTAGAGATTGGTTTAATATCGGCGGGGGAACAGATACGCAGTATTTT. The chain carries TRBV20-1 and TRBJ2-3, with 7 nucleotides matching TRBD2. Unmatched junction bases numbered 15, after V lost 0 bases and J lost 3 bases. The CDR3 is 18 amino acids. The germline CDR1 and CDR2 sequences are DFQATT and SNEGSKA (reference sequence).

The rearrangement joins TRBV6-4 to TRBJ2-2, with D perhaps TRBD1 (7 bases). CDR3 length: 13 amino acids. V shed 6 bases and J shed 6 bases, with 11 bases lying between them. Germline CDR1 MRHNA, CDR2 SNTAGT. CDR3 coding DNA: TGTGCCAGCAGAGACAGGGAGGCCGGGGAGCTGTTTTTT. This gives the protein CASRDREAGELFF.

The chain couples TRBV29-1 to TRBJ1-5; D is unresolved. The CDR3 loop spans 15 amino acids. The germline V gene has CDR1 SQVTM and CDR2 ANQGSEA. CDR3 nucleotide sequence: TGCACCAAGTGCTGCAGCAAAGATAGCAATCAGCCCCAGCATTTT. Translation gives CTKCCSKDSNQPQHF.

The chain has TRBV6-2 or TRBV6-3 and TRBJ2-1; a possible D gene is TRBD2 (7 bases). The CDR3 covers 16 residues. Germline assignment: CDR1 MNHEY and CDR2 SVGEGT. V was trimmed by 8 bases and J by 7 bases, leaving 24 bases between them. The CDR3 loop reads CASGPLGGGAYNEQFF. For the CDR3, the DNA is TGTGCCAGCGGACCCTTAGGGGGGGGCGCTTATAATGAGCAGTTCTTC.

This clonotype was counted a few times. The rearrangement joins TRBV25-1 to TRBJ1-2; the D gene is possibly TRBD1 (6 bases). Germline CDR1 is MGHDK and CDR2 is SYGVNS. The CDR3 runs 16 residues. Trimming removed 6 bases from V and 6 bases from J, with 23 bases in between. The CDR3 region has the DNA TGTGCCAGCAGCCGTTGGGGCGAAGGGGGGGTCGATGGCTACACCTTC. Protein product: CASSRWGEGGVDGYTF.

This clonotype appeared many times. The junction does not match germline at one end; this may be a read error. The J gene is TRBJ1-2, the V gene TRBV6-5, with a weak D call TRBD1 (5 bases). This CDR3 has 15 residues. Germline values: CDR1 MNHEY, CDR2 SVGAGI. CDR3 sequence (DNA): TGTGCCAGCAGTCACTCCGGGACGGTGAACTATGGCTACACCTTC. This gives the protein CASSHSGTVNYGYTF.

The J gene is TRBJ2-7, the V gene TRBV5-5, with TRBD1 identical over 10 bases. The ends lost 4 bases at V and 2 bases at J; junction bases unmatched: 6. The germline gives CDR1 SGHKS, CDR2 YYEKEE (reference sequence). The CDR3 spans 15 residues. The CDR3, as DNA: TGTGCCAGCAGCATGGGACAGGGGATAACCTACGAGCAGTACTTC. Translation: CASSMGQGITYEQYF.

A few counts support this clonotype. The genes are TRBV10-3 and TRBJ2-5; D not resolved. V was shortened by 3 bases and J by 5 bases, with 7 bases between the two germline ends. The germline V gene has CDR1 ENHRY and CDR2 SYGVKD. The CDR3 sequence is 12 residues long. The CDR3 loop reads CAISDPNETQYF. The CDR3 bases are TGTGCCATCAGTGACCCAAATGAGACCCAGTACTTC.

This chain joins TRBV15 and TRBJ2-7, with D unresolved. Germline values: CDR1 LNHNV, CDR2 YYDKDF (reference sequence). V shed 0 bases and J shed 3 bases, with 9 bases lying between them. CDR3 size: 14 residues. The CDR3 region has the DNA TGTGCCACCAGCAGAGATCCCGCCAACTACGAGCAGTACTTC. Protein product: CATSRDPANYEQYF.